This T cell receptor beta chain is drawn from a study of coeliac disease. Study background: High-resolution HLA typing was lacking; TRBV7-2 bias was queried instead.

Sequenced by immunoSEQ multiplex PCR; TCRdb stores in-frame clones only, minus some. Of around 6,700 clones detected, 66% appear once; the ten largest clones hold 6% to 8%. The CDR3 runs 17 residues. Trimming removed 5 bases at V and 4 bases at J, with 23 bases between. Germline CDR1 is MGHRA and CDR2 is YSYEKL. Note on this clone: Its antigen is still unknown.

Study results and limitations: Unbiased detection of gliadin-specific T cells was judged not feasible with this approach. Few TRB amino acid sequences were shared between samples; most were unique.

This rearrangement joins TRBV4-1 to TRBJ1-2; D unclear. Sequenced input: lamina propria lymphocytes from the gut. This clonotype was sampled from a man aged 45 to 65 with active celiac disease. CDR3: CASSFGGQNRKTYGYTF. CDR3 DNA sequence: TGCGCCAGCAGCTTTGGAGGCCAGAACCGAAAGACCTATGGCTACACCTTC.